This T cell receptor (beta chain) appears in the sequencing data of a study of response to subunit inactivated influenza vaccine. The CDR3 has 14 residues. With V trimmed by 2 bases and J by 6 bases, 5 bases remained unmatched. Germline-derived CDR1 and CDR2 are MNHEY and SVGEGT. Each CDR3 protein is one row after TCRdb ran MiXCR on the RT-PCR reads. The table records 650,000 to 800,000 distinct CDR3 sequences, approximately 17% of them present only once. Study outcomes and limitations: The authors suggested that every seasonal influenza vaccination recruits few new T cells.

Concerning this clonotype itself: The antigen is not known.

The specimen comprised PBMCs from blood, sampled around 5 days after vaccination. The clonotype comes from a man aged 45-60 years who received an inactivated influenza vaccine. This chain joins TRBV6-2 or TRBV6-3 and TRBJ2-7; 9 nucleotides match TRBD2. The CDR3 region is CASSYAGGGTEQYF. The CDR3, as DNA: TGTGCCAGCAGTTACGCGGGAGGGGGTACCGAGCAGTACTTC.